This TCR beta chain appears in the sequencing data of a study of shared clonotypes between healthy human individuals. The CDR3 covers 16 residues. Between the trimmed V and J ends, which lost 5 bases and 1 base, there was a span of 16 bases. Germline lookup yields CDR1 SGHVS and CDR2 FNYEAQ. Terminally differentiated effector memory CD45RA+ cells were excluded from the naive CD8 cells, which were CD45RO-negative and positively selected for CCR7. Clones were read by immunoSEQ multiplex PCR, and TCRdb kept only the in-frame ones, dropping some. The sample lists around 610,000 clones, about 96% occurring once.

This TCR derives from a woman aged 25-40 years in good health. The genes are TRBV7-6 and TRBJ2-3, with TRBD2 as a possible D gene (5 bases). The sample was naive CD8+ T cells sorted from blood. This chain's CDR3 is CASSPDWGTRTDTQYF. In DNA form, the CDR3 reads TGTGCCAGCAGCCCGGACTGGGGAACCCGCACAGATACGCAGTATTTT.